Listed below are T cell receptor beta chains from one sample, sequenced in a study of blood T cell repertoires in COVID-19. Data came from immunoSEQ multiplex PCR; TCRdb stores just in-frame clones and leaves some out. Here the sample spans 200,000 to 250,000 clones, over 70% being singletons. Material for sequencing was PBMCs or T cells enriched from blood (not recorded which). The receptors derive from a woman aged 25 to 45 who had been exposed to COVID-19. CDR3s include the opening cysteine and the closing phenylalanine or tryptophan. Each record gives: J gene, V gene, clone size, CDR3 protein. For some rows the clone size is stated as once, few or many, or as a class when expanded; others skip it.

J: TRBJ1-6; V: TRBV18; size: -; CDR3: CASSPRHSNRDRGNSPLHF
J: TRBJ1-4; V: TRBV4-2; size: -; CDR3: CASSQGGANEKLFF
J: TRBJ1-1; V: TRBV10-2; size: -; CDR3: CASTGGRGGSEAFF
J: TRBJ1-2; V: TRBV27; size: -; CDR3: CASSLSMTGANYGYTF
J: TRBJ2-7; V: TRBV4-2; size: -; CDR3: CASSRRGSYEQYF
J: TRBJ2-7; V: TRBV12-3/TRBV12-4; size: -; CDR3: CASTDGSYEQYF
J: TRBJ1-3; V: TRBV7-9; size: -; CDR3: CASSLGVVQDRGSGNTIYF
J: TRBJ1-2; V: TRBV4-1; size: few; CDR3: CASSQGLQGPNYGYTF
J: TRBJ2-3; V: TRBV5-4; size: -; CDR3: CASSFEPGSSDTQYF
J: TRBJ2-2; V: TRBV6-5; size: -; CDR3: CASSYFRVDSTGELFF
J: TRBJ1-5; V: TRBV4-1; size: -; CDR3: CASSQEKKEEGARQPQHF
J: TRBJ2-1; V: TRBV4-1; size: -; CDR3: CASSQMLLAGGNEQFF
J: TRBJ2-7; V: TRBV7-9; size: -; CDR3: CASSLGVAGGYEQYF
J: TRBJ2-2; V: TRBV7-2; size: -; CDR3: CASSLAGSGELFF
J: TRBJ2-7; V: TRBV5-4; size: -; CDR3: CASSFGSLYEQYF
J: TRBJ2-7; V: TRBV27; size: -; CDR3: CASRGGWRDYEQYF
J: TRBJ1-2; V: TRBV11-2; size: -; CDR3: CASSFLDRGYTF
J: TRBJ2-5; V: TRBV4-2; size: -; CDR3: CASSHQRREGPETQYF
J: TRBJ1-2; V: TRBV2; size: -; CDR3: CASRTDRGGYGYTF
J: TRBJ2-7; V: TRBV11-2; size: -; CDR3: CASSSGLAGYEQYF
J: TRBJ2-5; V: TRBV4-2; size: -; CDR3: CASSQDTGLAGGLPETQYF
J: TRBJ2-4; V: TRBV18; size: -; CDR3: CASSPSGNIQYF
J: TRBJ2-1; V: TRBV24-1; size: -; CDR3: CATSVTAGTGTYNEQFF
J: TRBJ2-1; V: TRBV4-1; size: -; CDR3: CASSQRLAGGGEQFF
J: TRBJ1-6; V: TRBV3-1/TRBV3-2; size: -; CDR3: CASSQGGVGNSPLHF
J: TRBJ2-7; V: TRBV5-1; size: once; CDR3: CASSFRDRAHYEQYF
J: TRBJ1-1; V: TRBV29-1; size: -; CDR3: CSVEGQMNTEAFF
J: TRBJ1-3; V: TRBV30; size: -; CDR3: CAWSKTADTIYF
J: TRBJ1-3; V: TRBV4-2; size: -; CDR3: CASSRRGPGNTIYF
J: TRBJ2-3; V: TRBV18; size: -; CDR3: CASSPPQSGSRDTQYF
J: TRBJ2-7; V: TRBV5-6; size: -; CDR3: CASSHSVLAAYYEQYF
J: TRBJ1-4; V: TRBV6-5; size: -; CDR3: CASSPTQGANEKLFF
J: TRBJ2-2; V: TRBV4-1; size: once; CDR3: CASSNLVGQGTGELFF
J: TRBJ1-2; V: TRBV4-2; size: -; CDR3: CASSPAAPGQGALTF
J: TRBJ2-7; V: TRBV28; size: -; CDR3: CASSLDRGLYEQYF
J: TRBJ2-7; V: TRBV12-5; size: -; CDR3: CASGLVPLVAPYEQYF
J: TRBJ2-1; V: TRBV3-1/TRBV3-2; size: -; CDR3: CASSRRDSPYNEQFF
J: TRBJ1-5; V: TRBV5-1; size: once; CDR3: CASSLGSSGQPQHF
J: TRBJ2-1; V: TRBV5-4; size: -; CDR3: CASSLAGREGRNEQFF
J: TRBJ1-2; V: TRBV7-9; size: -; CDR3: CASSLTGAGYTF
J: TRBJ2-2; V: TRBV19; size: -; CDR3: CASSIGELNTGELFF
J: TRBJ1-4; V: TRBV15; size: -; CDR3: CATSKQNEKLFF
J: TRBJ2-1; V: TRBV24-1; size: few; CDR3: CATSDSQRGIYNEQFF
J: TRBJ1-6; V: TRBV5-1; size: -; CDR3: CASSLAGTGRSPLHF
J: TRBJ1-1; V: TRBV4-1; size: once; CDR3: CASRQTRDRDFLGTEAFF
J: TRBJ2-7; V: TRBV11-2; size: once; CDR3: CASSLPTSGIYEQYF
J: TRBJ2-3; V: TRBV9; size: -; CDR3: CASSTSPGLATDTQYF
J: TRBJ1-2; V: TRBV7-3; size: few; CDR3: CASSPRRTGDYYGYTF
J: TRBJ1-2; V: TRBV11-2; size: -; CDR3: CASSSLQGARLGYTF
J: TRBJ1-4; V: TRBV18; size: -; CDR3: CASSPTGVEGLFF
J: TRBJ2-7; V: TRBV15; size: -; CDR3: CATSRGDAGGFYEQYF
J: TRBJ2-3; V: TRBV7-8; size: -; CDR3: CASSPQESTDTQYF
J: TRBJ1-2; V: TRBV25-1; size: once; CDR3: CASSAPGSSYGYTF
J: TRBJ2-7; V: TRBV30; size: -; CDR3: CAWRGGGSYEQYF
J: TRBJ1-5; V: TRBV2; size: -; CDR3: CASSGQGRQPQHF